This T cell receptor (beta chain) was identified in a study of blood T cells in healthy people across ages. Every sample yielded at least 6.5 million isolated PBMCs. The CDR3 extends over 17 amino acids. Germline V gene data show CDR1 as SGDLS and CDR2 as YYNGEE. V was pared by 0 bases and J by 4 bases, with 8 bases of the junction left unmatched. Primed by a sample-barcoded 5' primer and a J-beta primer mix, a second PCR proceeded for roughly 6 to 12 cycles. Each cDNA molecule, via a template-switch adaptor with 12 random nucleotides, was tagged. From the 5' RACE reads, TCRdb called clonotypes with MiXCR, one entry per CDR3 protein. The sample consists of 1 million or so distinct CDR3 sequences, less than 50% of them appearing once. This clonotype was counted between two and nine times.

Sequenced material: blood. The sequence came from a woman aged 55-70 years in good health. V is TRBV9 and J is TRBJ2-7, with TRBD2 matching over 12 bases. CDR3 amino acids: CASSVGSTSGRGYEQYF. CDR3 sequence (DNA): TGTGCCAGCAGCGTAGGGTCGACTAGCGGGAGAGGTTACGAGCAGTACTTC.